These T cell receptor beta chains were read from a single sample in a study of blood T cell repertoires in COVID-19. Data came from immunoSEQ multiplex PCR; TCRdb stores just in-frame clones and leaves some out. The sample holds hundreds of thousands of clones; under 90% are singletons and the top ten take roughly 5%. Sequencing input: PBMCs or T cells enriched from blood (not recorded which). The receptors were gathered from a woman in her 50s who had been exposed to COVID-19. CDR3s include the opening cysteine and the closing phenylalanine or tryptophan. Each record gives: D gene, V gene, J gene, clone size, CDR3 protein, CDR3 DNA. D genes are given only for firm matches. Clone size is shown for a subset of rows, as once, few, many or a class of expanded clone.

-	TRBV30	TRBJ2-6	-	CAWSVRTGGHVLTF	TGTGCCTGGAGTGTACGTACCGGGGGGCACGTCCTGACTTTC
-	TRBV9	TRBJ1-1	-	CASSVAGSTEAFF	TGTGCCAGCAGCGTAGCGGGTAGCACTGAAGCTTTCTTT
-	TRBV27	TRBJ1-1	-	CASSFRGTEAFF	TGTGCCAGCAGTTTCCGGGGGACTGAAGCTTTCTTT
-	TRBV7-9	TRBJ1-1	once	CASSTGVEAFF	TGTGCCAGCAGCACGGGGGTGGAAGCTTTCTTT
TRBD2	TRBV7-9	TRBJ2-3	-	CASSRRGVGLDTQYF	TGTGCCAGCAGCCGGCGGGGGGTTGGTCTAGATACGCAGTATTTT
TRBD2	TRBV2	TRBJ2-1	-	CASRARGGKSYNEQFF	TGTGCCAGCAGAGCTCGGGGGGGGAAGTCCTACAATGAGCAGTTCTTC
TRBD1	TRBV6-5	TRBJ1-1	-	CASSWSMGQGNTEAFF	TGTGCCAGCAGTTGGTCGATGGGACAGGGGAACACTGAAGCTTTCTTT
-	TRBV3-1/TRBV3-2	TRBJ1-2	-	CASSPSPPLEGRYGYTF	TGTGCCAGCAGCCCTAGTCCTCCTTTAGAGGGGAGGTATGGCTACACCTTC
-	TRBV9	TRBJ2-5	-	CASSGGTGTGETQYF	TGTGCCAGCAGCGGCGGGACGGGGACCGGGGAGACCCAGTACTTC
-	TRBV15	TRBJ1-3	-	CATSSQLLSGNTIYF	TGTGCCACCAGCAGCCAACTCCTCTCTGGAAACACCATATATTTT
-	TRBV20-1	TRBJ2-7	-	CSASSRDKLYEQYF	TGCAGTGCTAGTAGCAGGGACAAACTCTACGAGCAGTACTTC
-	TRBV5-1	TRBJ2-3	-	CASSLSRGGTDTQYF	TGCGCCAGCAGCTTGAGCAGGGGTGGCACAGATACGCAGTATTTT
-	TRBV18	TRBJ2-6	-	CASSHRVSGANVLTF	TGTGCCAGCTCTCACAGGGTCTCTGGGGCCAACGTCCTGACTTTC
TRBD1	TRBV7-7	TRBJ2-7	-	CASSPHVLPGGTDEQYF	TGTGCCAGCAGCCCTCATGTCCTACCAGGGGGCACCGACGAGCAGTACTTC
-	TRBV4-1	TRBJ1-1	-	CASSQERSTEAFF	TGCGCCAGCAGCCAAGAAAGGAGCACTGAAGCTTTCTTT
TRBD1	TRBV9	TRBJ1-2	-	CASSGLGQGAYGYTF	TGTGCCAGCAGCGGCCTCGGACAGGGGGCGTATGGCTACACCTTC